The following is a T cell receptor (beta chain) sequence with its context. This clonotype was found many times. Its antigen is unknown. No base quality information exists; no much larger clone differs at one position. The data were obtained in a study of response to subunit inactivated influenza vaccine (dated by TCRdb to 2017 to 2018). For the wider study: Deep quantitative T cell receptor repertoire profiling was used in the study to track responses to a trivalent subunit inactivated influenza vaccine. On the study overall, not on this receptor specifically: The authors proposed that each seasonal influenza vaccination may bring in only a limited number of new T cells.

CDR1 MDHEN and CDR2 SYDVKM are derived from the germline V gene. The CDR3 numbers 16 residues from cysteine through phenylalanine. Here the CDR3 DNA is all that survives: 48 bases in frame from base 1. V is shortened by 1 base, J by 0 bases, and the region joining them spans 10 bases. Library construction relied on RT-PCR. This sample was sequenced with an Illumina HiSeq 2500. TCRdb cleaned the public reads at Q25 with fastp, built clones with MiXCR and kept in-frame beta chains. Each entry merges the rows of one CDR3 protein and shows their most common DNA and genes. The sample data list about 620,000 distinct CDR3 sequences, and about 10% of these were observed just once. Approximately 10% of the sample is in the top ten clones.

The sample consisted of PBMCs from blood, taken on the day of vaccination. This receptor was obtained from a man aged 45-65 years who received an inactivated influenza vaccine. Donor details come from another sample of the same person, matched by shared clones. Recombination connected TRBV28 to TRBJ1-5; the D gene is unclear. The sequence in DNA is TGTGCCAGCAGTTTATTTCGCATTTTTAGCAATCAGCCCCAGCATTTT. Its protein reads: CASSLFRIFSNQPQHF. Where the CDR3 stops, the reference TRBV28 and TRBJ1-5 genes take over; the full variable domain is DVKVTQSSRYLVKRTGEKVFLECVQDMDHENMFWYRQDPGLGLRLIYFSYDVKMKEKGDIPEGYSVSREKKERFSLILESASTNQTSMYLCASSLFRIFSNQPQHFGDGTRLSIL.